The entry that follows covers one T cell receptor (beta chain) sequence. Its antigen is undetermined. This specimen belongs to a study of CXCR3-negative and CXCR3-positive naive CD8 T cells. Study in general: Summed over all libraries, TRB reads came to roughly 150 million, with about 1.5 +/- 0.3 million per library.

TRB cDNA libraries were made by UMI-labeled 5' RACE. TCRdb reprocessed the 5' RACE reads, keeping one entry per CDR3 protein, no DNA. The sample data list 150,000 to 180,000 distinct CDR3 sequences. The CDR3 has 15 amino acids. Germline values: CDR1 SGHVS, CDR2 FNYEAQ. Points from the study as a whole: Diversity ran similarly high across both naive subsets but far lower in memory CD8+ cells. Naive cells that were CXCR3-positive had more hydrophobic TRB CDR3s (compared with CXCR3-negative naive cells). Unlike memory cells, which differed, naive CXCR3-negative and CXCR3-positive cells had similar TRBV-TRBJ usage.

The CD45RO-CCR7+CD27+CD95- phenotype denoted naive CD8+ T cells. The sample comprised naive CXCR3+ CD8+ T cells from blood. Regarding subset: CD45RO-CCR7+CD27+CD95- naive CD8+ T cells expressing CXCR3 (TNR3+). The sequence was obtained from a human donor in good health. Some clones in this sample may be carry-over from other donors' samples. V is TRBV7-6 and J is TRBJ1-2; lacking DNA, the TRBD1 call made by TCRdb goes unchecked. This CDR3 is CASSSTGTGFYGYTF.